Below are 10 T cell receptor beta chains sequenced from a single sample in a study of T cell repertoires in cytomegalovirus infection. From the reads, TCRdb called clonotypes with MiXCR, one entry per CDR3 protein. The data contain roughly 230,000 distinct CDR3 sequences, 5% to 8.5% of them seen just once; the ten biggest clones take up around 6.5%. Sequenced sample: PBMCs. All receptors derive from a human donor in good health (CMV status not recorded). Some clones in this sample may be carry-over from other donors' samples.

This clonotype was recorded many times. The chain links TRBV29-1 to TRBJ2-7, with 8 bases identical to TRBD1. The V and J ends lost 7 bases and 1 base, in that order; junction bases with no gene match: 3. This CDR3 has 12 residues. In germline, CDR1 is SQVTM, CDR2 ANQGSEA. CDR3 nucleotides: TGCAGCGGAGGGACAGGATCCTACGAGCAGTACTTC. Protein product: CSGGTGSYEQYF.

Many counts were recorded for this clonotype. The genes are TRBV7-2 and TRBJ2-7; D not resolved. Trimming removed 1 base from V and 3 bases from J, with 13 bases in between. Germline CDR1 and CDR2: SGHTA and FQGNSA. The CDR3 runs to 15 residues. The CDR3: CASSLEARRFYEQYF. In DNA form, the CDR3 reads TGTGCCAGCAGCTTAGAGGCCCGAAGATTCTACGAGCAGTACTTC. Together with reference TRBV7-2 and TRBJ2-7, the CDR3 gives the full variable domain: GAGVSQSPSNKVTEKGKDVELRCDPISGHTALYWYRQSLGQGLEFLIYFQGNSAPDKSGLPSDRFSAERTGGSVSTLTIQRTQQEDSAVYLCASSLEARRFYEQYFGPGTRLTVT.

In this sample, this clonotype turned up many times. V is TRBV25-1 and J is TRBJ1-1, with D possibly being TRBD1 (5 bases). Germline-derived CDR1 and CDR2 are MGHDK and SYGVNS. The V and J ends lost 8 bases and 5 bases respectively, with 18 bases between them. CDR3 size: 14 residues. The CDR3 bases are TGTGCCAGCCTCCCCGCAGGGTTGGGGACTGAAGCTTTCTTT. This gives the protein CASLPAGLGTEAFF.

This clonotype was recorded many times. The chain combines TRBV19 with TRBJ2-7, with D uncertain. The germline gives CDR1 LNHDA, CDR2 SQIVND (reference sequence). The CDR3 loop spans 11 amino acids. Trimming removed 0 bases from V and 5 bases from J, with 2 bases in between. In DNA form, the CDR3 reads TGTGCCAGTAGTATAGAAGACGAGCAGTACTTC. Translation: CASSIEDEQYF.

This clonotype was seen ten or more times. The chain couples TRBV6-2 or TRBV6-3 to TRBJ1-5, with TRBD1 matching over 9 bases. CDR1 is MNHEY, CDR2 SVGEGT, per germline. Trimming at V came to 6 bases and at J to 5 bases, leaving 11 bases not matched to a gene. The CDR3 extends over 16 amino acids. The CDR3 protein is CASRTQDRGGYQPQHF. In DNA, the CDR3 is TGTGCCAGCAGAACCCAGGACAGGGGAGGATATCAGCCCCAGCATTTT.

The chain links TRBV6-5 to TRBJ1-1, with D unresolved. V was cut by 7 bases and J by 0 bases, with 6 bases left in between. The CDR3 is 12 amino acids. Germline assignment: CDR1 MNHEY and CDR2 SVGAGI. CDR3 loop: CASKRLNTEAFF. CDR3 coding DNA: TGTGCCAGCAAACGGCTGAACACTGAAGCTTTCTTT.

V is TRBV5-4 and J is TRBJ2-2, with a tentative D call TRBD1 (5 bases). V lost 0 bases, J lost 4 bases, and 16 bases lay in between. In germline, CDR1 is SGHNT, CDR2 YYREEE (reference sequence). The CDR3 totals 17 residues. CDR3 sequence reads: CASSLAGRAPGTGELFF. In DNA, the CDR3 is TGTGCCAGCAGCTTGGCTGGCAGGGCCCCAGGCACCGGGGAGCTGTTTTTT.

The chain couples TRBV19 to TRBJ1-1; the D is unclear. Trimming pared 7 bases from V and 2 bases from J, leaving 17 bases between. Germline CDR1 and CDR2: LNHDA and SQIVND (reference sequence). This CDR3 is built from 15 residues. The CDR3, as DNA: TGTGCCAGTAACGGTCTGCTGGTCGCTAACACTGAAGCTTTCTTT. It translates to CASNGLLVANTEAFF.

This clonotype was counted between two and nine times. This rearrangement joins TRBV6-5 to TRBJ2-5, with D maybe TRBD2 (7 bases). The germline gives CDR1 MNHEY, CDR2 SVGAGI. There are 14 residues in the CDR3. The V gene lost 6 bases and the J gene lost 14 bases, with 25 bases spanning the gap. CDR3 protein: CASSLIGGGSIIYF. CDR3 bases: TGTGCCAGCAGCCTCATTGGGGGGGGCTCCATCATCTACTTC.

This clonotype has ten or more counts. The rearrangement joins TRBV7-2 to TRBJ1-5; D is possibly TRBD1 (5 bases). Germline V gene data show CDR1 as SGHTA and CDR2 as FQGNSA. The CDR3 has 14 residues. The V gene lost 5 bases and the J gene lost 0 bases, with 8 bases spanning the gap. CDR3 sequence (DNA): TGTGCCAGCAGCGGGGGGAATAGCAATCAGCCCCAGCATTTT. It specifies CASSGGNSNQPQHF.